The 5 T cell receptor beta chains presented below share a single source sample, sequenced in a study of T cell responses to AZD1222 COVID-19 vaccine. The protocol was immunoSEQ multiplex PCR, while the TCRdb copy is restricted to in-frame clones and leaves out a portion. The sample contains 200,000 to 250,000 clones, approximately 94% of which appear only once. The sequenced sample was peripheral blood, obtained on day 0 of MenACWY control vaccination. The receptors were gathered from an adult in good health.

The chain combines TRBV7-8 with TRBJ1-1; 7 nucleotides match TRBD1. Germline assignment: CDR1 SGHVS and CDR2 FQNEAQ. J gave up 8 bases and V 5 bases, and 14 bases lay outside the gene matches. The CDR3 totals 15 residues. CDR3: CASSNRDSGTGEAFF. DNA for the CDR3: TGTGCCAGCAGCAACCGGGACAGTGGAACAGGGGAAGCTTTCTTT. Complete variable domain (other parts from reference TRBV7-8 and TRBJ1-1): GAGVSQSPRYKVAKRGQDVALRCDPISGHVSLFWYQQALGQGPEFLTYFQNEAQLDKSGLPSDRFFAERPEGSVSTLKIQRTQQEDSAVYLCASSNRDSGTGEAFFGQGTRLTVV.

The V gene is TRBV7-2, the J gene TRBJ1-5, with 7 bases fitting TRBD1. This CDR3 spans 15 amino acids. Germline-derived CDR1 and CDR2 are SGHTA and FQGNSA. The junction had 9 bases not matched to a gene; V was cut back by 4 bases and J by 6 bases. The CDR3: CASSSGGTGSQPQHF. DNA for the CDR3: TGTGCCAGCAGCTCAGGGGGAACAGGGAGTCAGCCCCAGCATTTT.

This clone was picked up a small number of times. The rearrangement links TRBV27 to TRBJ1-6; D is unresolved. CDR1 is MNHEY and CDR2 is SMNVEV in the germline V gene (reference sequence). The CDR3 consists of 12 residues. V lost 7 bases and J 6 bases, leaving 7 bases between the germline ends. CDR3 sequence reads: CASNSVNSPLHF. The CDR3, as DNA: TGTGCCAGCAACAGCGTTAATTCACCCCTCCACTTT.

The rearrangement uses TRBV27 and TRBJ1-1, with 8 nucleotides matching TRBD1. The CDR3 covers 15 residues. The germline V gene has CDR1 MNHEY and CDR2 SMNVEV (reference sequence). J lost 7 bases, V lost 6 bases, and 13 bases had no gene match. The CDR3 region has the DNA TGTGCCAGCAGGCTCCGGGACAGGCCGAATCATGAAGCTTTCTTT. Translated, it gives CASRLRDRPNHEAFF.

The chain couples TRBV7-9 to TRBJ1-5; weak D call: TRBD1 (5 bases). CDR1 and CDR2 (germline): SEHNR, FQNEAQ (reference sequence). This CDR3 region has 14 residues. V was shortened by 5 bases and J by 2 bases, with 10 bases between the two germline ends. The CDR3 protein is CASSLGGGNQPQHF. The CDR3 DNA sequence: TGTGCCAGCAGCCTCGGAGGGGGCAATCAGCCCCAGCATTTT. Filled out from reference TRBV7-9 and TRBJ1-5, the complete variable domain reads DTGVSQNPRHKITKRGQNVTFRCDPISEHNRLYWYRQTLGQGPEFLTYFQNEAQLEKSRLLSDRFSAERPKGSFSTLEIQRTEQGDSAMYLCASSLGGGNQPQHFGDGTRLSIL.